One sample yielded the 15 T cell receptor beta chains listed below, sequenced in a study of response to subunit inactivated influenza vaccine. TCRdb passed the RT-PCR reads through MiXCR, listing each CDR3 protein once. This table has some 600,000 distinct CDR3 sequences, around 15% appearing once. The sample was PBMCs from blood, taken around 14 days before vaccination. Receptor source: a man aged 50-59 years who received an inactivated influenza vaccine.

This clonotype has only a few counts. The chain couples TRBV7-2 to TRBJ2-3, with D hard to call. The CDR3 loop spans 13 amino acids. Deletions cut 1 base from V and 4 bases from J, with 6 bases between. CDR1 and CDR2 (germline): SGHTA, FQGNSA. The CDR3 DNA reads TGTGCCAGCAGCTTAGTTATTTCAGATACGCAGTATTTT. Translated, it gives CASSLVISDTQYF.

This clonotype appeared many times. Mismatch with germline at one junction end may stem from a read error. J is TRBJ2-7 and V is TRBV5-1, with 12 nucleotides matching TRBD1. CDR1 and CDR2 from the germline V gene are SGHRS and YFSETQ. The length of the CDR3 is 14 residues. The CDR3 bases are TGTGCCAGCAGCTTGGGGACAGGGGGCTCCGAGCAGTACTTC. Translation: CASSLGTGGSEQYF.

The V and J genes are TRBV4-3 and TRBJ2-3; possibly TRBD2 for D (6 bases). From germline, CDR1 is LGHNA and CDR2 YSLEER. The ends were cut back, 0 bases at V and 6 bases at J, with 10 bases in the middle. The CDR3 length is 14 residues. The CDR3 is CASSQEEGLDTQYF. DNA of the CDR3: TGCGCCAGCAGCCAAGAGGAGGGTTTGGATACGCAGTATTTT.

The J gene is TRBJ1-1, the V gene TRBV20-1; 8 nucleotides match TRBD1. Looked up from germline, CDR1 is DFQATT and CDR2 is SNEGSKA (reference sequence). The CDR3 totals 13 residues. Germline trimming cut 3 bases from V and 2 bases from J; bases unmatched to any gene: 2. The CDR3 is CSASQGANTEAFF. In DNA, the CDR3 is TGCAGTGCTAGCCAGGGGGCTAACACTGAAGCTTTCTTT.

The rearrangement links TRBV29-1 to TRBJ1-4; D is perhaps TRBD1 (5 bases). V lost 4 bases and J 3 bases, leaving 9 bases between the germline ends. Germline CDR1 and CDR2: SQVTM and ANQGSEA. The CDR3 is made up of 13 amino acids. CDR3 loop: CSVGGGPNEKLFF. The CDR3 bases are TGCAGCGTTGGGGGCGGCCCTAATGAAAAACTGTTTTTT.

This clonotype was recorded only once. The chain joins TRBV6-5 to TRBJ2-2; D uncertain. Germline V gene data show CDR1 as MNHEY and CDR2 as SVGAGI. V was pared by 0 bases and J by 4 bases, with 12 bases between. CDR3 length: 16 amino acids. CDR3 loop: CASSYSRPGFTGELFF. The DNA for the CDR3 is TGTGCCAGCAGTTACTCTAGACCCGGGTTCACCGGGGAGCTGTTTTTT.

The chain carries TRBV20-1 and TRBJ2-6; 10 bases line up with TRBD2. There are 17 residues in the CDR3. CDR1 is DFQATT and CDR2 is SNEGSKA in the germline V gene (reference sequence). The J segment lost 0 bases and the V segment lost 3 bases, leaving 5 bases of the junction unmatched. CDR3 sequence: CSARFGLAVSGANVLTF. Written as DNA, the CDR3 is TGCAGTGCTAGGTTCGGACTAGCGGTCTCTGGGGCCAACGTCCTGACTTTC.

This clonotype occurred a few times. This sequence joins TRBV5-1 and TRBJ1-1, with 9 positions matching TRBD1. Germline lookup yields CDR1 SGHRS and CDR2 YFSETQ. The CDR3 loop spans 12 amino acids. V lost 7 bases and J lost 8; bases outside the gene matches: 6. The DNA of the CDR3 is TGCGCCAGCGGATTTACAGGGGGCGAAGCTTTCTTT. Protein product: CASGFTGGEAFF. The full variable domain, with the rest looked up from reference TRBV5-1 and TRBJ1-1, is KAGVTQTPRYLIKTRGQQVTLSCSPISGHRSVSWYQQTPGQGLQFLFEYFSETQRNKGNFPGRFSGRQFSNSRSEMNVSTLELGDSALYLCASGFTGGEAFFGQGTRLTVV.

This chain uses TRBV4-3 with TRBJ1-4; D gene unclear. This CDR3 has 15 residues. V shed 0 bases and J shed 7 bases, with 12 bases lying between them. Per germline, CDR1 LGHNA and CDR2 YSLEER. The CDR3, as DNA: TGCGCCAGCAGCCAAGAACTGAATCGGGCTGAAAAACTGTTTTTT. Translated: CASSQELNRAEKLFF.

This clonotype was counted a few times. The V call is TRBV7-9, the J call TRBJ2-5; no definite D call. V lost 2 bases, J lost 2 bases, and 15 bases lay in between. Germline V gene data show CDR1 as SEHNR and CDR2 as FQNEAQ (reference sequence). The CDR3 runs to 16 residues. The CDR3 spells CASSLLSNSGQETQYF. CDR3 coding DNA: TGTGCCAGCAGCTTACTTTCCAATAGTGGACAAGAGACCCAGTACTTC.

In this sample, this clonotype turned up many times. The rearrangement links TRBV29-1 to TRBJ2-3; 11 positions match TRBD2. The ends lost 4 bases at V and 1 base at J; junction bases unmatched: 4. CDR3 length equals 15 residues. Per the germline V gene, CDR1 is SQVTM and CDR2 is ANQGSEA. The CDR3 sequence: CSVVKGLAGTDTQYF. The DNA for the CDR3 is TGCAGCGTTGTTAAGGGACTAGCGGGCACAGATACGCAGTATTTT.

This clonotype was detected a few times. The chain uses TRBV12-3 or TRBV12-4 and TRBJ2-2; D perhaps matches TRBD1 (5 bases). The CDR3 covers 13 residues. V dropped 2 bases and J dropped 9 bases, with 10 bases sitting between them. CDR3 coding DNA: TGTGCCAGCAGTTTACAGGGCCCTAGGGAGCTGTTTTTT. Translated, it gives CASSLQGPRELFF.

The chain has TRBV29-1 and TRBJ1-1; D is undetermined. Trimming stripped 6 bases from V and 3 bases from J, with 14 bases between. Germline loops: CDR1 SQVTM, CDR2 ANQGSEA. The CDR3 contains 13 residues. CDR3 sequence reads: CSVGLRGDTEAFF. The CDR3 DNA reads TGCAGCGTCGGGTTGAGAGGTGACACTGAAGCTTTCTTT.

This chain links TRBV7-6 with TRBJ2-5, with 7 positions matching TRBD1. V shed 5 bases and J 5 bases; nucleotides not matched to a gene: 5. Germline values: CDR1 SGHVS, CDR2 FNYEAQ. The CDR3 extends over 13 amino acids. The CDR3 DNA follows: TGTGCCAGCAGCCTACAGGGGTGGGAGACCCAGTACTTC. Translating it yields CASSLQGWETQYF.

The chain combines TRBV20-1 with TRBJ2-1; 11 bases line up with TRBD1. In germline, CDR1 is DFQATT, CDR2 SNEGSKA (reference sequence). The CDR3 has 14 amino acids. V shed 4 bases, J shed 6 bases, and the junction held 5 bases outside the gene matches. The DNA for the CDR3 is TGCAGTGCTACGGCCGGGACAGGGGGCAATGAGCAGTTCTTC. Protein sequence: CSATAGTGGNEQFF.